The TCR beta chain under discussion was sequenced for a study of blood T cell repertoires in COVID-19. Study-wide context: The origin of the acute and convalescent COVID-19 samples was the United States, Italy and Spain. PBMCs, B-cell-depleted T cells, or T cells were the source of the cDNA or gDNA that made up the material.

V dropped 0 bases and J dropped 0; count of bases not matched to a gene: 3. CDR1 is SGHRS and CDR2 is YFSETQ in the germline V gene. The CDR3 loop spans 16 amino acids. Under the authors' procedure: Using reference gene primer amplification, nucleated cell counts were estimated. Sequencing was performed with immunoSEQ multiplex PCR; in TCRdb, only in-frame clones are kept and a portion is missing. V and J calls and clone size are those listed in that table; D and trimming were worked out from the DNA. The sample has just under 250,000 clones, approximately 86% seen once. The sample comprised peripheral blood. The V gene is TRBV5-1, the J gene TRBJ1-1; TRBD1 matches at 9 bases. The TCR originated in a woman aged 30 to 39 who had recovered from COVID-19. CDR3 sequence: CASSLGDRAMNTEAFF. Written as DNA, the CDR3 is TGCGCCAGCAGCTTGGGGGACAGGGCGATGAACACTGAAGCTTTCTTT.